The 8 T cell receptor beta chains below were found in one sample sequenced in a study of cytomegalovirus exposure and HLA in healthy donors. A multiplex PCR was run with 60 Vbeta primers and 13 Jbeta primers. Generated by immunoSEQ multiplex PCR, the TCRdb table keeps only in-frame clones and is missing some. Reported are about 40,000 clones; the ten largest clones contain approximately 9%. The material sequenced was PBMCs. Receptors were obtained from a man between 40 and 49 years old in good health and CMV-seropositive.

DNA for the CDR3: TGTGCCAGTAGTATCGAGCAAAGAACCATGAACACTGAAGCTTTCTTT. Its translation: CASSIEQRTMNTEAFF. The J gene is TRBJ1-1, the V gene TRBV19, with D hard to call. The CDR3 covers 16 residues. CDR1 LNHDA and CDR2 SQIVND come from the germline V gene (reference sequence). V lost 3 bases to trimming and J lost 0 bases, with 14 bases between them. Complete variable domain (other parts from reference TRBV19 and TRBJ1-1): DGGITQSPKYLFRKEGQNVTLSCEQNLNHDAMYWYRQDPGQGLRLIYYSQIVNDFQKGDIAEGYSVSREKKESFPLTVTSAQKNPTAFYLCASSIEQRTMNTEAFFGQGTRLTVV.

V usage is TRBV5-1 and J usage is TRBJ2-3; D unresolved. Trimming left V 0 bases short and J 4 bases short, with 9 bases between. The CDR3 extends over 14 amino acids. Germline CDR1 reads SGHRS; CDR2 reads YFSETQ. The CDR3 bases are TGCGCCAGCAGCTTGGTACAGTTAGCAGATACGCAGTATTTT. It specifies CASSLVQLADTQYF.

This clone is deemed medium-sized by its frequency. The chain has TRBV13 and TRBJ2-2; 9 nucleotides line up with TRBD2. This CDR3 has 15 residues. Germline assignment: CDR1 PRHDT and CDR2 FYEKMQ (reference sequence). J was trimmed by 4 bases and V by 2 bases; bases with no gene match: 2. The CDR3 loop reads CASSLLAGTTGELFF. CDR3 nucleotide sequence: TGTGCCAGCAGCTTACTAGCGGGGACCACCGGGGAGCTGTTTTTT.

The V gene is TRBV11-2, the J gene TRBJ2-5; D is unresolved. The DNA end favors TRBJ2-7, so the J call may be wrong. The CDR3 is 14 amino acids. Germline assignment: CDR1 SGHAT and CDR2 FQNNGV. CDR3 in amino acids: CASSLGGSSYEQYF. CDR3 sequence (DNA): TGTGCCAGCAGCTTAGGCGGCAGCTCCTACGAGCAGTACTTC.

CDR3 loop: CASRSGTEDEKLFF. The CDR3 DNA sequence: TGTGCCAGCAGGTCCGGGACAGAAGACGAAAAACTGTTTTTT. V is TRBV6-1 and J is TRBJ1-4, with 7 bases fitting TRBD1. With 6 bases clipped from V and 8 bases from J, the junction kept 9 bases outside the gene matches. This CDR3 comprises 14 residues. Germline CDR1 is MNHNS and CDR2 is SASEGT.

This chain's CDR3 is CASSSQREWFVETQYF. The DNA for the CDR3 is TGTGCCAGCAGCTCCCAGCGGGAGTGGTTTGTAGAGACCCAGTACTTC. V usage is TRBV7-9 and J usage is TRBJ2-5; TRBD2 aligns across 8 bases. CDR1 is SEHNR and CDR2 is FQNEAQ in the germline V gene (reference sequence). The CDR3 contains 16 residues. The V segment lost 4 bases and the J segment 4 bases; nucleotides outside the gene matches: 11.

Concerning this clone: One junction end does not reproduce the germline sequence, and a read error may be involved. The gene calls are TRBV2 and TRBJ1-1, with 9 nucleotides matching TRBD1. The CDR3 loop spans 14 amino acids. Germline CDR1 reads SNHLY; CDR2 reads FYNNEI. DNA for the CDR3: TGTGCCGGCAGTGATGACAGGGGGGGCACTGAAGCTTTCTTT. Its protein product is CAGSDDRGGTEAFF.

CDR3: CASTSDRGRGGYTF. In DNA form, the CDR3 reads TGTGCCAGTACCTCGGACAGGGGGCGAGGGGGCTACACCTTC. The rearrangement uses TRBV19 and TRBJ1-2; TRBD1 agrees at 11 bases. Germline CDR1 LNHDA, CDR2 SQIVND (reference sequence). Trimming removed 7 bases from V and 8 bases from J; junction bases left unmatched: 9. This CDR3 has 14 amino acids.